What follows is one TCR beta chain and its context. The antigen remains unidentified. This sample was taken from a study of CD8+ T cells in alopecia areata. In the study overall: Treatment of the treated patients consisted of oral tofacitinib, 5 to 10 mg twice daily. The duration of tofacitinib was 6 to 18 months, with 6 months off drug afterward. Study-wide results and caveats: For lesional scalp, especially alopecia totalis/universalis, clonality was higher than in normal scalp. Scalp clonality dropped significantly under tofacitinib, as did expanded CD8+ top-100 clones.

The treatment here: oral pan-JAK inhibitor, 5-10 mg twice daily. The germline V and J ends were trimmed by 5 bases and 2 bases, with 12 bases remaining between them. The CDR3 spans 13 residues. The germline V gene encodes CDR1 GTSNPN and CDR2 SVGIG (reference sequence). In each case, RNA was isolated and then reverse transcribed into cDNA as the sequencing template. Using immunoSEQ multiplex PCR, the repertoire was profiled, and TCRdb retains in-frame clones only, with some absent. The profile shows more than 90,000 clones, 50% to 75% of them singletons. The starting material was CD8+ T cells sorted from blood, obtained at week 4, from a patient treated with tofacitinib. The source of this sequence is a human donor with alopecia areata. The rearrangement links TRBV30 to TRBJ1-1, with D unresolved. CDR3 nucleotides: TGTGCCTGGCAATTTGGAGGCAACACTGAAGCTTTCTTT. Amino acid sequence: CAWQFGGNTEAFF. Full variable domain (missing parts from reference TRBV30 and TRBJ1-1): SQTIHQWPATLVQPVGSPLSLECTVEGTSNPNLYWYRQAAGRGLQLLFYSVGIGQISSEVPQNLSASRPQDRQFILSSKKLLLSDSGFYLCAWQFGGNTEAFFGQGTRLTVV.